One and the same sample provided the 18 T cell receptor beta chains below, sequenced in a study of sequential checkpoint blockade in melanoma. The treatment was: randomized to nivolumab then ipilimumab (arm A) or the reverse (arm B). This table comes from immunoSEQ multiplex PCR, and its TCRdb copy is limited to in-frame clones, with some not included. The data show some 17,000 clones, around two thirds seen once. This sample comprised CD8+ T cells sorted from blood (inferred from file names), obtained from a patient given nivolumab and ipilimumab in sequence. The receptors were sampled from a human donor with melanoma.

V gene TRBV29-1 combines with J gene TRBJ1-4, with TRBD1 matching 7 bases. The CDR3 is made up of 14 amino acids. Germline CDR1 and CDR2: SQVTM and ANQGSEA. V lost 6 bases and J lost 2; bases outside the gene matches: 6. As DNA, the CDR3 is TGCAGCGTGGGACAGTATTTTACTAATGAAAAACTGTTTTTT. Protein sequence: CSVGQYFTNEKLFF.

This chain's CDR3 is CASGSSRSLDTQYF. Written as DNA, the CDR3 is TGTGCCTCCGGGTCCAGCCGTTCGCTCGATACGCAGTATTTT. The chain uses TRBV15 and TRBJ2-3, with D unresolved. Deletions cut 11 bases from V and 6 bases from J, with 21 bases between. Germline lookup yields CDR1 LNHNV and CDR2 YYDKDF (reference sequence). This CDR3 spans 14 amino acids.

The chain joins TRBV7-6 to TRBJ2-1, with TRBD2 matching 7 bases. Germline CDR1 SGHVS, CDR2 FNYEAQ. The CDR3 consists of 13 residues. V lost 5 bases and J lost 4; bases outside the gene matches: 2. The chain's CDR3 is CASSHSGYNEQFF. For the CDR3, the DNA is TGTGCCAGCAGCCATAGCGGGTACAATGAGCAGTTCTTC. Using reference TRBV7-6 and TRBJ2-1 for the parts outside the CDR3, the full variable domain is GAGVSQSPRYKVTKRGQDVALRCDPISGHVSLYWYRQALGQGPEFLTYFNYEAQQDKSGLPNDRFSAERPEGSISTLTIQRTEQRDSAMYRCASSHSGYNEQFFGPGTRLTVL.

The J gene is TRBJ1-6, the V gene TRBV5-6, with D tentatively TRBD1 (6 bases). This CDR3 spans 14 amino acids. CDR1 is SGHDT, CDR2 YYEEEE, per germline. Trimming cost V 4 bases and J 9 bases, with 14 bases left between them. The CDR3: CASSTQGGGSPLHF. In DNA form, the CDR3 reads TGTGCCAGCAGCACACAGGGCGGAGGTTCACCCCTCCACTTT.

The chain employs TRBV18 and TRBJ2-2, with 7 bases fitting TRBD1. The CDR3 is made up of 14 amino acids. The germline V gene encodes CDR1 KGHSH and CDR2 LQKENI. Unmatched junction bases numbered 2, after V lost 3 bases and J lost 4 bases. The CDR3 spells CASSPGQTTGELFF. In nucleotides, the CDR3 is TGTGCCAGCTCACCGGGACAGACCACCGGGGAGCTGTTTTTT. The entire variable domain, with the rest obtained from reference TRBV18 and TRBJ2-2, is as follows: NAGVMQNPRHLVRRRGQEARLRCSPMKGHSHVYWYRQLPEEGLKFMVYLQKENIIDESGMPKERFSAEFPKEGPSILRIQQVVRGDSAAYFCASSPGQTTGELFFGEGSRLTVL.

V gene TRBV11-2 combines with J gene TRBJ2-2; 9 bases are a match to TRBD1. CDR3 length: 14 amino acids. Losses at the gene ends were 5 bases for V and 8 bases for J; bases not matched to a gene: 6. Germline loops: CDR1 SGHAT, CDR2 FQNNGV. CDR3 residues: CASSLGTGRGELFF. DNA for the CDR3: TGTGCCAGCAGCCTCGGGACAGGGAGGGGGGAGCTGTTTTTT. Based on the CDR3 plus reference TRBV11-2 and TRBJ2-2, the full variable domain is EAGVAQSPRYKIIEKRQSVAFWCNPISGHATLYWYQQILGQGPKLLIQFQNNGVVDDSQLPKDRFSAERLKGVDSTLKIQPAKLEDSAVYLCASSLGTGRGELFFGEGSRLTVL.

The chain has TRBV14 and TRBJ2-1; 7 positions match TRBD2. V shed 0 bases, J shed 7 bases, and the junction held 9 bases outside the gene matches. The germline V gene has CDR1 SGHDN and CDR2 FVKESK. This CDR3 is 16 amino acids long. The CDR3, as DNA: TGTGCCAGCAGCCAAGATAAAGGACTAGACAAAAATGAGCAGTTCTTC. Its protein is CASSQDKGLDKNEQFF.

The chain recombines TRBV13 with TRBJ2-5; D not resolved. This CDR3 comprises 14 residues. Between the trimmed V and J ends, which lost 5 bases and 3 bases, there was a span of 13 bases. Germline V gene sequence: CDR1 PRHDT, CDR2 FYEKMQ (reference sequence). CDR3 residues: CASSTRSLKETQYF. CDR3 nucleotide sequence: TGTGCCAGCAGCACCCGGTCTCTAAAAGAGACCCAGTACTTC.

This chain uses TRBV6-5 with TRBJ2-1, with a weak D call TRBD1 (6 bases). V was pared by 1 base and J by 9 bases, with 13 bases between. CDR1 and CDR2 from the germline V gene are MNHEY and SVGAGI. The CDR3 loop spans 14 amino acids. In DNA, the CDR3 is TGTGCCAGCAGTTACTTCAGGGGTGGCGGTGAGCAGTTCTTC. It codes for CASSYFRGGGEQFF.

CDR3 DNA sequence: TGTGCCAGCAGCCCAACACTACAGGGGCTACTTGAGCAGTTCTTC. Its translation: CASSPTLQGLLEQFF. The chain uses TRBV9 and TRBJ2-1, with 7 bases matching TRBD1. This CDR3 is 15 amino acids long. Germline assignment: CDR1 SGDLS and CDR2 YYNGEE. V shed 4 bases and J 9 bases; nucleotides not matched to a gene: 13.

V usage is TRBV7-8 and J usage is TRBJ1-6, with D tentatively TRBD1 (5 bases). The CDR3 sequence is 16 residues long. V was cut by 0 bases and J by 12 bases, with 18 bases left in between. Germline V gives CDR1 SGHVS, CDR2 FQNEAQ. The CDR3 DNA is TGTGCCAGCAGCTTAGCGTGGTCGGGCCTACAGGAACCCCTCCACTTT. Translating it yields CASSLAWSGLQEPLHF.

V is TRBV4-1 and J is TRBJ1-3; D ambiguous. CDR1 is MGHRA, CDR2 YSYEKL, per germline. V lost 0 bases, J lost 1 base, and 7 bases lay in between. This CDR3 is built from 15 residues. The CDR3 nucleotides read TGCGCCAGCAGCCAAGATCGGCGGTCTGGAAACACCATATATTTT. Its protein product is CASSQDRRSGNTIYF.

The chain couples TRBV5-1 to TRBJ1-2, with D uncertain. The CDR3 runs 12 residues. CDR1 and CDR2 from the germline V gene are SGHRS and YFSETQ. V lost 1 base to trimming and J lost 6 bases, with 7 bases between them. The DNA for the CDR3 is TGCGCCAGCAGCTTGTTGGGAGATGGCTACACCTTC. The encoded protein is CASSLLGDGYTF. The complete variable domain, with remaining parts taken from reference TRBV5-1 and TRBJ1-2, reads KAGVTQTPRYLIKTRGQQVTLSCSPISGHRSVSWYQQTPGQGLQFLFEYFSETQRNKGNFPGRFSGRQFSNSRSEMNVSTLELGDSALYLCASSLLGDGYTFGSGTRLTVV.

J is TRBJ2-1 and V is TRBV27; D possibly corresponds to TRBD2 (5 bases). Trimming took off 7 bases at V and 3 bases at J, with 13 bases between the two ends. This CDR3 is 14 amino acids long. CDR1 and CDR2 from the germline V gene are MNHEY and SMNVEV (reference sequence). This CDR3 reads CASTRIEGYNEQFF. Here the CDR3 DNA reads TGTGCCAGCACCCGCATCGAGGGCTACAATGAGCAGTTCTTC.

The chain links TRBV4-3 to TRBJ2-2; 7 bases agree with TRBD2. J was trimmed by 4 bases and V by 1 base; bases with no gene match: 6. Looked up from germline, CDR1 is LGHNA and CDR2 is YSLEER. The CDR3 consists of 16 residues. In DNA form, the CDR3 reads TGCGCCAGCAGCCAAGGGGCGGGGGTTTTCACCGGGGAGCTGTTTTTT. Protein sequence: CASSQGAGVFTGELFF.

Details on this clone: A far larger clone is one nucleotide away, so this likely arose from a read error. The gene calls are TRBV29-1 and TRBJ1-4; TRBD1 is a possible D gene (5 bases). CDR3 length: 14 amino acids. Germline values: CDR1 SQVTM, CDR2 ANQGSEA. The CDR3 nucleotides are TGCAGCGTTGGATCCGGGGGAACTAATGAAGAACTGTTTTTT. Translating gives CSVGSGGTNEELFF.

The rearrangement links TRBV7-6 to TRBJ1-4; D gene unclear. V lost 2 bases to trimming and J lost 7 bases, with 17 bases between them. The CDR3 covers 16 residues. Germline V CDR1 and CDR2: SGHVS, FNYEAQ. The CDR3 sequence: CASSLRPGSLSEKLFF. CDR3 DNA sequence: TGTGCCAGCAGCTTAAGGCCCGGGTCTCTTAGTGAAAAACTGTTTTTT.

The chain combines TRBV10-2 with TRBJ2-3; TRBD2 agrees at 9 bases. The CDR3 is 15 amino acids. The ends lost 4 bases at V and 1 base at J; junction bases unmatched: 3. CDR1 and CDR2 (germline): WSHSY, SAAADI. The chain's CDR3 is CASSGGGAGTDTQYF. The DNA for the CDR3 is TGCGCCAGCAGTGGCGGGGGGGCGGGCACAGATACGCAGTATTTT.